These T cell receptor beta chains were read from a single sample in a study of blood T cell repertoires in COVID-19. Using immunoSEQ multiplex PCR, the repertoire was profiled, and TCRdb retains in-frame clones only, with some absent. The repertoire has around 120,000 clones, about 79% of them found once; the top ten carry under 3%. Sequences were obtained from peripheral blood. The receptors stem from a man aged 65 to 79 with acute or convalescent COVID-19. The CDR3 runs from the conserved cysteine through the conserved F or W.

V gene	CDR3 protein
TRBV5-1	CASSLEQGYGYTF
TRBV5-5	CASSLDGTGAYEQYF
TRBV12-3/TRBV12-4	CASSFKETQYF
TRBV19	CASSKDRVTDTQYF
TRBV9	CASNRDSYGYTF
TRBV28	CASSFNRDYGYTF
TRBV9	CASSFRTGDYEKLFF
TRBV4-3	CASSQDLASPYNEQFF
TRBV12-3/TRBV12-4	CASSTTGGTEQFF
TRBV5-8	CASSLWGERDIQYF
TRBV9	CASSPHSNPYNEQFF
TRBV6-5	CASSYSARGLYEQYF
TRBV21-1	CASSKQGLWTEAFF
TRBV7-2	CASSSPIGQANYGYTF
TRBV5-1	CASSRRGGTEAFF
TRBV15	CATSRDRGYEQYF
TRBV5-1	CASSVTGTGGLETQYF
TRBV5-4	CASSRSSGGGPYEQYF
TRBV7-2	CASSLALGQVNEQFF
TRBV27	CASSPPRTGGYEQYF
TRBV5-1	CASSLVVGGYGYTF
TRBV19	CASQLAGGPYEQYF
TRBV19	CASTETGLNYGYTF